This entry lists 3 T cell receptor beta chains sequenced from one sample in a study of Ad26.COV2.S vaccination and SARS-CoV-2 variants. Noted treatment: around 19 received Ad26.COV2.S at low or high dose, single or two shots; about 5 received placebo; per-sample allocation not given. Samples came from day 63 after the first vaccine or placebo injection. The data were produced by immunoSEQ multiplex PCR, yet TCRdb's version contains in-frame clones alone and is incomplete. The sample has around 420,000 clones, roughly 90% seen once; the top ten hold approximately 4%. The material sequenced was peripheral blood, taken in a trial of Ad26.COV2.S vaccine versus placebo. The receptors here all came from a person aged 18-60 years who received the Ad26.COV2.S COVID-19 vaccine or a placebo.

This chain links TRBV28 with TRBJ2-1; 14 nucleotides agree with TRBD2. The V segment lost 6 bases and the J segment 11 bases; nucleotides outside the gene matches: 9. The CDR3 has 15 residues. CDR1 MDHEN and CDR2 SYDVKM come from the germline V gene. The CDR3 DNA sequence: TGTGCCAGCAGCCTCGGACTAGCGGGGGGCCCCCAGCAGTTCTTC. Its translation is CASSLGLAGGPQQFF.

The chain uses TRBV19 and TRBJ1-1; 7 bases line up with TRBD1. Germline assignment: CDR1 LNHDA and CDR2 SQIVND (reference sequence). CDR3 length: 17 amino acids. V dropped 5 bases and J dropped 1; count of bases not matched to a gene: 13. The CDR3 is CASSVFPSNRGNTEAFF. The CDR3 coding sequence is TGTGCCAGTAGTGTCTTTCCGTCGAACAGGGGGAACACTGAAGCTTTCTTT.

The chain uses TRBV19 and TRBJ1-5; D uncertain. Germline V gene lookup returns CDR1 LNHDA and CDR2 SQIVND (reference sequence). The V end lost 1 base, the J end lost 4 bases, and 8 bases lay between the germline ends. The CDR3 has 14 residues. The CDR3 DNA sequence: TGTGCCAGTAGTATAGTGGGAAGAAATCAGCCCCAGCATTTT. Its translation: CASSIVGRNQPQHF.